The clone carrying this T cell receptor (beta chain) was counted once. Its cognate antigen is unknown. This entry is derived from a study of OX40 agonist ivuxolimab in advanced cancers. Profiling relied on immunoSEQ multiplex PCR, and the TCRdb table lists in-frame clones only, not all of them. The sample records some 79,000 clones, roughly 85% being singletons. The germline V gene has CDR1 SGHNT and CDR2 YENEEA. Trimming shortened V by 1 base and J by 1 base, and 7 bases separated the two germline ends. The CDR3 sequence is 14 residues long. The study, taken as a whole, reports: At 0.1 to 3.0 mg/kg, clonal expansion of CD4+ and CD8+ blood T cells had occurred by week 6. Among the nonresponders, some also had low normalized T-cell clonal expansion. No determination was made of the antigen specificity of the expanded peripheral T cells.

The material was CD4+ or CD8+ T cells sorted from blood, obtained in a trial of the OX40 agonist ivuxolimab. The rearrangement uses TRBV11-3 and TRBJ1-1; D unclear. The source of this sequence is an adult with an advanced solid tumor such as melanoma, head and neck, liver or kidney cancer. The CDR3 here is CASSLGLENTEAFF. The DNA for the CDR3 is TGTGCCAGCAGCTTAGGACTGGAGAACACTGAAGCTTTCTTT. Using reference TRBV11-3 and TRBJ1-1 for the parts outside the CDR3, the full variable domain is EAGVVQSPRYKIIEKKQPVAFWCNPISGHNTLYWYLQNLGQGPELLIRYENEEAVDDSQLPKDRFSAERLKGVDSTLKIQPAELGDSAVYLCASSLGLENTEAFFGQGTRLTVV.